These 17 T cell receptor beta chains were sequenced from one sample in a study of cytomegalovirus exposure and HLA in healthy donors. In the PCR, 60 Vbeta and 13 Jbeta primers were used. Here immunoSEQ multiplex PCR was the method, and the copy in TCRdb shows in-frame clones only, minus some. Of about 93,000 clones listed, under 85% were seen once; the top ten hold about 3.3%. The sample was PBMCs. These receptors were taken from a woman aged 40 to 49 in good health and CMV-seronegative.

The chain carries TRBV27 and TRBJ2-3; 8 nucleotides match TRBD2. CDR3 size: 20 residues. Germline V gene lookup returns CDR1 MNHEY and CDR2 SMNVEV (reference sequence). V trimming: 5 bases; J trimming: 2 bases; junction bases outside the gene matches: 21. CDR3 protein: CASSLARRREAPLLTDTQYF. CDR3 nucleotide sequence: TGTGCCAGCAGTCTAGCCCGCCGGCGGGAGGCGCCGTTACTCACAGATACGCAGTATTTT.

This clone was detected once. CDR3: CSALRVGTIYF. The CDR3 DNA sequence: TGCAGCGCCCTGAGGGTTGGCACCATATATTTT. The genes are TRBV29-1 and TRBJ1-3, with no clear D. This CDR3 comprises 11 residues. V lost 7 bases and J lost 9, with 13 bases in between. The germline V gene encodes CDR1 SQVTM and CDR2 ANQGSEA.

The CDR3, as DNA: TGTGCCAGCAGTCCACAGGGGGCGAGTGGCTACACCTTC. Translated: CASSPQGASGYTF. The chain carries TRBV28 and TRBJ1-2; 9 nucleotides align to TRBD1. In germline, CDR1 is MDHEN, CDR2 SYDVKM. There are 13 residues in the CDR3. J gave up 7 bases and V 5 bases, and 5 bases lay outside the gene matches.

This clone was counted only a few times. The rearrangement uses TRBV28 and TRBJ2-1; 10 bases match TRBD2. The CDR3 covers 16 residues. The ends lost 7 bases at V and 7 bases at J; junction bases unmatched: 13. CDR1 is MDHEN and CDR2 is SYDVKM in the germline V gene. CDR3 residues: CASTAPGLAETNEQFF. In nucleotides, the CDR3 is TGTGCCAGCACCGCGCCAGGACTAGCGGAGACTAATGAGCAGTTCTTC.

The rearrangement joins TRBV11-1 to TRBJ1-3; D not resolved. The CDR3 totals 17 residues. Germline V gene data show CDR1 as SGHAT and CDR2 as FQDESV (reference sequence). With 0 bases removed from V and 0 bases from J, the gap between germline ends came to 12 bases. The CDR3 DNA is TGTGCCAGCAGCTTAGCGGCAACCTTCTCCTCTGGAAACACCATATATTTT. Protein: CASSLAATFSSGNTIYF.

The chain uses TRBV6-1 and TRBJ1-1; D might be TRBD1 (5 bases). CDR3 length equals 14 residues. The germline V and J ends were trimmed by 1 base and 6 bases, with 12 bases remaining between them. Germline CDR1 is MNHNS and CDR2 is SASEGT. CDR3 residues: CASSEVRGMAEAFF. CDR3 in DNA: TGTGCCAGCAGTGAAGTTCGGGGGATGGCTGAAGCTTTCTTT.

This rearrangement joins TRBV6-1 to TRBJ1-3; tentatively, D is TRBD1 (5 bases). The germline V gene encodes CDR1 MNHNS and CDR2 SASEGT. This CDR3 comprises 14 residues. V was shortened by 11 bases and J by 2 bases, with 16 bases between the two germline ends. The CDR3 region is CAGGGGTAGNTIYF. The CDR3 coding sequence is TGTGCCGGCGGGGGTGGGACTGCTGGAAACACCATATATTTT.

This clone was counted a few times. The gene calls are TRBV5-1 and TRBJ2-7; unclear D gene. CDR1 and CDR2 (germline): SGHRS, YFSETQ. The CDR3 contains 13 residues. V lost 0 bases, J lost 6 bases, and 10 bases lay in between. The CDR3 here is CASSLEIVAEQYF. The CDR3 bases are TGCGCCAGCAGCTTGGAGATTGTAGCCGAGCAGTACTTC.

The CDR3, as DNA: TGTGCCAGCAGCTTAGCCCAGGGGGCGACCGGGGAGCTGTTTTTT. Translation gives CASSLAQGATGELFF. The chain has TRBV7-2 and TRBJ2-2; 8 bases are a match to TRBD1. J gave up 5 bases and V 0 bases, and 2 bases lay outside the gene matches. CDR1 and CDR2 (germline): SGHTA, FQGNSA. The CDR3 is made up of 15 amino acids.

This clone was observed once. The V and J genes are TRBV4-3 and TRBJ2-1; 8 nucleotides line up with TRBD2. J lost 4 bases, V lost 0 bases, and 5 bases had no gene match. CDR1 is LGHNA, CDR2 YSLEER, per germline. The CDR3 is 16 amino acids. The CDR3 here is CASSQESSGGYNEQFF. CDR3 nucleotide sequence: TGCGCCAGCAGCCAAGAGTCGTCGGGAGGGTACAATGAGCAGTTCTTC.

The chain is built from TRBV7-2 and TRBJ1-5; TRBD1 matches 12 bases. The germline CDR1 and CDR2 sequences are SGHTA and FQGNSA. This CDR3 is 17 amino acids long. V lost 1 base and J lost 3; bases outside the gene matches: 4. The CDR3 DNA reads TGTGCCAGCAGCTTAGTAGGGACAGGGGGCACCAATCAGCCCCAGCATTTT. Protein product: CASSLVGTGGTNQPQHF.

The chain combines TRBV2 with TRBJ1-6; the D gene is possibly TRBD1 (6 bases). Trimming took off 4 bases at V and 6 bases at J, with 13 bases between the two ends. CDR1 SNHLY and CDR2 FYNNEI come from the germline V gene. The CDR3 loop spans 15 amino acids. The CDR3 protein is CASSGGDRPNSPLHF. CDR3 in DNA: TGTGCCAGCAGTGGGGGAGACAGGCCTAATTCACCCCTCCACTTT.

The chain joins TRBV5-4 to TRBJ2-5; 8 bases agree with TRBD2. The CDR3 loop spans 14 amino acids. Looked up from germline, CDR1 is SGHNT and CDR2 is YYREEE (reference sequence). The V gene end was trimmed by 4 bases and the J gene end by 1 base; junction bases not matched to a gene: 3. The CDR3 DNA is TGTGCCAGCAGCCAGACTAGCGCCCAAGAGACCCAGTACTTC. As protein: CASSQTSAQETQYF.

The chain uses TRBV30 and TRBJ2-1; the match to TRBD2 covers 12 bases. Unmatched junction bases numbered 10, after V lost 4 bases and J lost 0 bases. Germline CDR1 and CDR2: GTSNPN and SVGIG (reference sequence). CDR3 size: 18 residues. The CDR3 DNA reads TGTGCCTGGAACCGGGGACTAGCGGGTGCTAGCTCCTACAATGAGCAGTTCTTC. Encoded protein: CAWNRGLAGASSYNEQFF. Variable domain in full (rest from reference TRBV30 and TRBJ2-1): SQTIHQWPATLVQPVGSPLSLECTVEGTSNPNLYWYRQAAGRGLQLLFYSVGIGQISSEVPQNLSASRPQDRQFILSSKKLLLSDSGFYLCAWNRGLAGASSYNEQFFGPGTRLTVL.

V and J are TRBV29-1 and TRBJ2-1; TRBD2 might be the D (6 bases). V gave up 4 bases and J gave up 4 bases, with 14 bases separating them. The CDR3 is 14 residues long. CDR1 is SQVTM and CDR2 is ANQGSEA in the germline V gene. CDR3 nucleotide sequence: TGCAGCGTTGCCGTCGGTAGCGGATACAATGAGCAGTTCTTC. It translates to CSVAVGSGYNEQFF.

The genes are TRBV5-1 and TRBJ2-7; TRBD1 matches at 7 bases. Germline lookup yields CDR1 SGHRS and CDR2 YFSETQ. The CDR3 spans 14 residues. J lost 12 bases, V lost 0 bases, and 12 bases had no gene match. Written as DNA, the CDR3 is TGCGCCAGCAGCTTGGGGGGACAGTCTGGTGTTTGGTACTTC. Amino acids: CASSLGGQSGVWYF.

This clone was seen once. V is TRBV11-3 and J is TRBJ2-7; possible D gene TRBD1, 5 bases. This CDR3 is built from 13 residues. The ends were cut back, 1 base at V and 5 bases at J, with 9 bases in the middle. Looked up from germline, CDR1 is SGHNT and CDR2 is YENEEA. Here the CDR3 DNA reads TGTGCCAGCAGCTTAGTCAGGGTCCACGAGCAGTACTTC. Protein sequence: CASSLVRVHEQYF.